Listed below are T cell receptor beta chains from one sample, sequenced in a study of glioma-infiltrating T cells. TCRdb processed the multiplex PCR reads anew with MiXCR; each CDR3 protein has one entry. Counted here are roughly 3,100 distinct CDR3 sequences, about two fifths occurring once; the ten biggest clones make up about half. Sample: glioma tissue, nonneoplastic brain tissue, or PBMCs (not recorded which). All receptors derive from a human donor with low-grade glioma or glioblastoma, undergoing nonglioma brain surgery, or in good health (not recorded which). The CDR3 runs from the conserved cysteine through the conserved F or W. The D gene is left open where the match is weak. The size field is filled for only some rows; it gives once, few, many or a size class.

J gene | V gene | D gene | clone size | CDR3 protein | CDR3 DNA
TRBJ1-2 | TRBV6-2/TRBV6-3 | - | - | CASSPGSLPPLYGYTF | TGTGCCAGCAGCCCAGGGTCCCTCCCTCCCCTTTATGGCTACACCTTC
TRBJ2-1 | TRBV20-1 | TRBD2 | - | CSATSGVKNEQFF | TGCAGTGCTACTAGCGGGGTAAAGAATGAGCAGTTCTTC
TRBJ2-7 | TRBV6-5 | TRBD2 | - | CASSTGTSGTYEQYF | TGTGCCAGCAGTACCGGGACTAGCGGGACGTACGAGCAGTACTTC
TRBJ2-7 | TRBV27 | - | - | CASSSPSSYEQYF | TGTGCCAGCAGTTCCCCGAGCTCCTACGAGCAGTACTTC
TRBJ2-5 | TRBV6-1 | - | few | CASSLSFGETQYF | TGTGCCAGCAGTTTATCCTTCGGAGAGACCCAGTACTTC
TRBJ1-1 | TRBV27 | TRBD1 | large | CASSPLTGQLNTEAFF | TGTGCCAGCAGTCCTCTTACGGGACAGCTGAACACTGAAGCTTTCTTT
TRBJ1-2 | TRBV7-9 | TRBD1 | many | CASSLTGGNYGYTF | TGTGCCAGCAGCTTAACAGGGGGGAACTATGGCTACACCTTC
TRBJ1-5 | TRBV10-2 | - | - | CASSESPASLNQPQHF | TGCGCCAGCAGTGAGTCTCCAGCGAGTTTAAATCAGCCCCAGCATTTT
TRBJ2-7 | TRBV28 | - | medium-sized | CASSPRTSYEQYF | TGTGCCAGCAGTCCCCGCACTTCCTACGAGCAGTACTTC
TRBJ2-2 | TRBV7-9 | - | medium-sized | CASSPPRTPNTGELFF | TGTGCCAGCAGCCCTCCTAGGACACCGAACACCGGGGAGCTGTTTTTT
TRBJ2-1 | TRBV10-3 | - | many | CAISDPGLYNEQFF | TGTGCCATCAGTGACCCGGGACTCTACAATGAGCAGTTCTTC
TRBJ1-2 | TRBV29-1 | - | - | CNPNGWYRGLANYGYTF | TGCAACCCGAATGGTTGGTATCGGGGGTTAGCTAACTATGGCTACACCTTC
TRBJ1-5 | TRBV6-2/TRBV6-3 | TRBD1 | - | CASSYSGTGASPQHF | TGTGCCAGCAGTTACTCGGGGACAGGGGCATCACCCCAGCATTTT
TRBJ2-1 | TRBV7-9 | - | medium-sized | CATGTGAGEQFF | TGTGCCACCGGGACTGGCGCGGGAGAGCAGTTCTTC
TRBJ2-7 | TRBV6-2/TRBV6-3 | - | - | CASRQGPSNFYEQYF | TGTGCCAGCAGGCAGGGACCGTCGAACTTCTACGAGCAGTACTTT
TRBJ2-2 | TRBV6-2/TRBV6-3 | TRBD2 | large | CASSSGTNTGELFF | TGTGCCAGCAGCTCCGGGACTAATACCGGGGAGCTGTTTTTT
TRBJ2-7 | TRBV4-2 | TRBD1 | many | CASSPYGQDYYEQYF | TGTGCCAGCAGCCCATACGGACAGGATTACTACGAGCAGTACTTC
TRBJ1-2 | TRBV28 | - | - | CASSLPADSYGYTF | TGTGCCAGCAGTCTCCCGGCTGACTCCTATGGCTACACCTTC
TRBJ1-6 | TRBV2 | - | many | CASSEWGEGTSPLHF | TGTGCCAGCAGTGAATGGGGGGAGGGAACGTCACCCCTCCACTTT
TRBJ2-1 | TRBV18 | - | - | CASSPDGPTNEQFF | TGTGCCAGCTCACCGGACGGACCAACCAATGAGCAGTTCTTC
TRBJ1-4 | TRBV14 | - | many | CASSRFALAGTTEAYNEKLFF | TGTGCCAGCAGCCGATTCGCTCTTGCCGGGACAACCGAGGCTTATAATGAAAAACTGTTTTTT
TRBJ2-3 | TRBV30 | - | - | CAWSQDFSTDTQYF | TGTGCCTGGAGTCAGGACTTTAGCACAGATACGCAGTATTTT
TRBJ2-7 | TRBV7-8 | - | many | CASSPGRTVYEQYF | TGTGCCAGCAGCCCCGGCCGGACAGTTTACGAGCAGTACTTC
TRBJ1-4 | TRBV28 | - | medium-sized | CASSLRGEKLFF | TGTGCCAGCAGTTTAAGAGGGGAAAAACTGTTTTTT
TRBJ1-3 | TRBV6-1 | - | medium-sized | CASSEGVSRGNTIYF | TGTGCCAGCAGTGAAGGGGTGTCTCGTGGAAACACCATATATTTT
TRBJ2-1 | TRBV2 | TRBD2 | many | CASSEDLLAGNNEQFF | TGTGCCAGCAGTGAAGATTTACTAGCGGGGAACAATGAGCAGTTCTTC
TRBJ1-1 | TRBV20-1 | TRBD1 | - | CSASVPGTGFTEAFF | TGCAGTGCTAGTGTACCCGGGACAGGGTTCACTGAAGCTTTCTTT
TRBJ2-3 | TRBV10-3 | - | many | CAISDVGLAYEFTDTQYF | TGTGCCATCAGTGACGTTGGGCTAGCGTACGAATTCACAGATACGCAGTATTTT
TRBJ2-1 | TRBV7-2 | - | - | CASNLASSNEQFF | TGTGCCAGCAACTTAGCGAGTTCTAATGAGCAGTTCTTC
TRBJ2-1 | TRBV5-6 | - | few | CASSFGTPPIEQFF | TGTGCCAGCAGCTTCGGGACACCACCAATCGAGCAGTTCTTC
TRBJ1-2 | TRBV5-1 | TRBD1 | - | CASSLASGGYGYTF | TGCGCCAGCAGCTTGGCTTCAGGGGGCTATGGCTACACCTTC
TRBJ1-5 | TRBV7-2 | - | - | CASSLVSLNRPQHF | TGTGCCAGCAGTTTAGTGAGTTTAAATCGGCCCCAGCATTTT
TRBJ1-1 | TRBV7-9 | - | medium-sized | CASSLTDTSAEAFF | TGTGCCAGCAGCTTGACAGACACCTCAGCTGAAGCTTTCTTT
TRBJ1-3 | TRBV6-1 | - | few | CASAGNTIYF | TGTGCATCGGCTGGAAACACCATATATTTT
TRBJ2-3 | TRBV29-1 | - | many | CSVNIPSTDTQYF | TGCAGCGTCAATATCCCTAGCACAGATACGCAGTATTTT
TRBJ2-1 | TRBV5-4 | - | many | CASSLSANEQFF | TGTGCCAGCAGCTTGTCTGCTAATGAGCAGTTCTTC
TRBJ1-1 | TRBV6-2/TRBV6-3 | - | - | CASSSTLEAFF | TGTGCCAGCAGTTCAACATTAGAAGCTTTCTTT
TRBJ2-5 | TRBV6-1 | TRBD1 | medium-sized | CASRPQGYQETQYF | TGTGCCAGCAGGCCACAGGGGTATCAAGAGACCCAGTACTTC
TRBJ1-1 | TRBV15 | - | - | CATNEDYGTNTEAFF | TGTGCCACCAACGAAGACTACGGGACTAACACTGAAGCTTTCTTT
TRBJ2-7 | TRBV20-1 | - | few | CSALTLGEQYF | TGCAGTGCTCTAACCCTCGGCGAGCAGTACTTC
TRBJ1-5 | TRBV20-1 | TRBD1 | - | CSAIGQAGYQPQHF | TGCAGTGCTATAGGACAGGCGGGATATCAGCCCCAGCATTTT
TRBJ2-5 | TRBV7-3 | - | many | CASSLTGGARETQYF | TGTGCCAGCAGCTTAACAGGGGGGGCAAGAGAGACCCAGTACTTC
TRBJ2-1 | TRBV6-6 | TRBD2 | medium-sized | CASSYGRGRAPNEQFF | TGTGCCAGCAGTTACGGTCGCGGGAGGGCCCCAAATGAGCAGTTCTTC
TRBJ2-7 | TRBV15 | - | - | CATSSSGPGGEQYF | TGTGCCACCAGCAGTTCCGGGCCTGGGGGCGAGCAGTACTTC
TRBJ2-1 | TRBV12-5 | - | many | CATSGAGAGIEQFF | TGTGCTACCTCAGGGGCAGGGGCAGGGATTGAGCAGTTCTTC
TRBJ2-7 | TRBV6-1 | TRBD1 | medium-sized | CASSADRGPYEQYF | TGTGCCAGCAGTGCGGACAGGGGCCCCTACGAGCAGTACTTC
TRBJ2-5 | TRBV6-1 | - | once | CASRGWGAQETQYF | TGTGCAAGCAGGGGTTGGGGCGCCCAAGAGACCCAGTACTTC